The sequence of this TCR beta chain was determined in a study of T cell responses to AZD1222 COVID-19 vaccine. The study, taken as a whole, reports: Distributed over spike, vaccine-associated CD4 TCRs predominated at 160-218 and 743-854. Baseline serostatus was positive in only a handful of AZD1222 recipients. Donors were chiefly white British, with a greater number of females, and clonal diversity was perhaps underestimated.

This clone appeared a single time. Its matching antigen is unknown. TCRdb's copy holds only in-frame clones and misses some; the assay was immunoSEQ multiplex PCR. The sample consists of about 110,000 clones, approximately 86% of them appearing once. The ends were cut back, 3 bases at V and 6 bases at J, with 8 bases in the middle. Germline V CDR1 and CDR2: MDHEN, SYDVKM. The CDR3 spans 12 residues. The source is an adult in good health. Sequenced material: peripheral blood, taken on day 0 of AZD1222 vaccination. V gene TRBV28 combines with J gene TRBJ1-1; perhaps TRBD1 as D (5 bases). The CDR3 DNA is TGTGCCAGCAGTTTGGAGGGGTCTGAAGCTTTCTTT. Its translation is CASSLEGSEAFF.